Sequencing of this T cell receptor beta chain was carried out in a study of T cells in Graves' hyperthyroidism and ophthalmopathy. This clonotype has ten or more counts. Fresh 10 ml peripheral blood yielded PBMCs. The investigators amplified TCR beta CDR3 regions from RNA transcripts. A set of HTBI primers served as the primers for a first-round RT-PCR of the TCR CDR3. TCRdb called the multiplex PCR reads again in MiXCR, with one record for every CDR3 protein. Of roughly 500,000 distinct CDR3 sequences in the sample, about 15% were seen once. This TCR derives from a woman aged 25 to 39 with Graves' hyperthyroidism that later progressed to Graves' ophthalmopathy. What was sequenced was blood.

The CDR3 is CASSPLDRDNNEQFF. Here the CDR3 DNA reads TGTGCCAGCAGTCCCCTCGACAGGGATAACAATGAGCAGTTCTTC. V and J are TRBV27 and TRBJ2-1; 7 positions match TRBD1. CDR3 size: 15 residues. Trimming removed 5 bases from V and 5 bases from J; junction bases left unmatched: 9. Looked up from germline, CDR1 is MNHEY and CDR2 is SMNVEV (reference sequence).